This T cell receptor beta chain was retrieved from a study of PD-1 blockade in classical Hodgkin lymphoma. This table comes from immunoSEQ multiplex PCR, and its TCRdb copy is limited to in-frame clones, with some not included. This sample has 32,000 or so clones, with about 85% found just once. Time point described: cycle 4 day 1 (C4D1), after less than 7 weeks of nivolumab. Each patient experienced a relapse that followed autologous stem cell transplantation, and brentuximab vedotin exposure varied. With magnetic negative selection, CD4+ T cells were purified from PBMCs that had been thawed. The sample holds one count of this clone. Its cognate antigen is unknown. V was pared by 4 bases and J by 7 bases, with 5 bases between. CDR1 and CDR2 from the germline V gene are LNHDA and SQIVND (reference sequence). This CDR3 is built from 11 residues. The study's findings and limits: Individuals initiating nivolumab under 1 year after ASCT were excluded. Reported findings placed baseline TCR diversity lower in newly diagnosed patients (compared with healthy donors). With CD4+ cells, TCR diversity rose significantly by C4D1, but not with CD8+ cells. Whoever responded completely had baseline diversity much like that seen in newly diagnosed patients.

Source: CD4+ T cells from blood, taken before the fourth cycle of nivolumab. The clonotype was recovered from a human donor with classical Hodgkin lymphoma. V is TRBV19 and J is TRBJ2-1; no definite D call. The CDR3 sequence is CASSRWNEQFF. DNA for the CDR3: TGTGCCAGTAGTAGATGGAATGAGCAGTTCTTC.